The 26 T cell receptor beta chains listed next were all sequenced from one sample in a study of shared clonotypes between healthy human individuals. The protocol was immunoSEQ multiplex PCR, while the TCRdb copy is restricted to in-frame clones and leaves out a portion. The table shows 2.5 million or so clones, with 85% to 95% occurring only once. The material sequenced was naive CD4+ T cells sorted from blood. The subset is: CD45RA+ positively selected. All receptors come from a man aged 18-30 years in good health.

The chain employs TRBV27 and TRBJ1-1, with D maybe TRBD1 (5 bases). This CDR3 spans 13 amino acids. Germline V gene lookup returns CDR1 MNHEY and CDR2 SMNVEV (reference sequence). V dropped 8 bases and J dropped 4 bases, with 14 bases sitting between them. Here the CDR3 DNA reads TGTGCCAGCGCTCGGGGCGGCGTCACTGAAGCTTTCTTT. Protein sequence: CASARGGVTEAFF.

CDR3: CASSVNPGHWLYEQYF. CDR3 nucleotides: TGTGCCAGCTCAGTCAACCCGGGACATTGGCTCTACGAGCAGTACTTC. The chain has TRBV18 and TRBJ2-7, with a tentative D call TRBD1 (6 bases). The V end lost 5 bases, the J end lost 3 bases, and 20 bases lay between the germline ends. The CDR3 has 16 amino acids. The germline V gene has CDR1 KGHSH and CDR2 LQKENI.

This clone appeared once. The chain carries TRBV19 and TRBJ2-6; TRBD1 is a possible D gene (5 bases). This CDR3 contains 17 residues. CDR1 is LNHDA, CDR2 SQIVND, per germline (reference sequence). V lost 2 bases, J lost 0 bases, and 11 bases lay in between. The CDR3 DNA reads TGTGCCAGTAGTATACAGGGCTACGTCTCTGGGGCCAACGTCCTGACTTTC. Encoded protein: CASSIQGYVSGANVLTF.

This chain joins TRBV7-9 and TRBJ2-7; no clear D. V dropped 5 bases and J dropped 4 bases, with 9 bases sitting between them. The CDR3 runs 12 residues. CDR1 is SEHNR and CDR2 is FQNEAQ in the germline V gene (reference sequence). CDR3 loop: CASSETPYEQYF. The CDR3 DNA is TGTGCCAGCAGCGAAACCCCTTACGAGCAGTACTTC.

As for this clone: Different DNA sequences within this sample yield the same CDR3. The chain employs TRBV11-2 and TRBJ2-3; D not resolved. The CDR3 extends over 11 amino acids. In germline, CDR1 is SGHAT, CDR2 FQNNGV. Trimming pared 5 bases from V and 5 bases from J, leaving 5 bases between. The CDR3 reads CASSPLDTQYF. Written as DNA, the CDR3 is TGTGCCAGCAGCCCCCTAGATACGCAGTATTTT.

The V call is TRBV6-1, the J call TRBJ2-3; 10 bases are shared with TRBD1. Germline values: CDR1 MNHNS, CDR2 SASEGT. The length of the CDR3 is 14 residues. V shed 8 bases and J 5 bases; nucleotides not matched to a gene: 7. CDR3 DNA: TGTGCCAGCTCTGGGACAGGGGTTGGAGATACGCAGTATTTT. It is translated as CASSGTGVGDTQYF.

The rearrangement joins TRBV7-8 to TRBJ2-2, with TRBD2 matching 13 bases. The germline V gene encodes CDR1 SGHVS and CDR2 FQNEAQ. CDR3 length: 17 residues. V lost 3 bases, J lost 5 bases, and 6 bases stayed unmatched. CDR3 sequence: CASSFTPGLAGTGELFF. The CDR3 DNA follows: TGTGCCAGCAGCTTTACCCCGGGACTAGCGGGGACCGGGGAGCTGTTTTTT.

CDR3: CASSPRGGATNEKLFF. DNA for the CDR3: TGTGCCAGCAGTCCCCGAGGGGGCGCAACTAATGAAAAACTGTTTTTT. The genes are TRBV6-6 and TRBJ1-4; 7 nucleotides line up with TRBD1. V gave up 5 bases and J gave up 0 bases; unmatched junction bases: 6. CDR1 and CDR2 from the germline V gene are MNHNY and SVGAGI (reference sequence). The CDR3 is 16 amino acids.

A word on this clone: The sample has other DNA sequences that encode this CDR3 too. The rearrangement joins TRBV18 to TRBJ2-2, with D unresolved. V lost 0 bases, J lost 1 base, and 6 bases lay in between. The germline gives CDR1 KGHSH, CDR2 LQKENI. The CDR3 has 15 amino acids. The chain's CDR3 is CASSPPSGNTGELFF. Here the CDR3 DNA reads TGTGCCAGCTCACCACCGTCAGGGAACACCGGGGAGCTGTTTTTT.

This chain uses TRBV19 with TRBJ1-5; TRBD1 is a possible D gene (5 bases). Between the trimmed V and J ends, which lost 5 bases and 0 bases, there was a span of 11 bases. The CDR3 has 15 residues. Germline loops: CDR1 LNHDA, CDR2 SQIVND (reference sequence). The CDR3 DNA sequence: TGTGCCAGTAGTCCGACGGGACTTAGCAATCAGCCCCAGCATTTT. Amino acid sequence: CASSPTGLSNQPQHF.

The chain links TRBV6-5 to TRBJ1-6; D is possibly TRBD1 (6 bases). This CDR3 is built from 15 residues. Trimming stripped 7 bases from V and 7 bases from J, with 17 bases between. Germline V gene lookup returns CDR1 MNHEY and CDR2 SVGAGI. The CDR3 reads CASTQFGTKNSPLHF. CDR3 bases: TGTGCCAGCACCCAGTTCGGGACAAAGAATTCACCCCTCCACTTT.

The chain uses TRBV7-2 and TRBJ2-3; 7 bases are a match to TRBD2. The CDR3 contains 16 residues. The V gene's germline CDR1 is SGHTA and CDR2 FQGNSA. After removal of 1 base from V and 2 bases from J, the junction contained 6 bases not matched to a gene. CDR3 residues: CASSLVMLAVTDTQYF. The CDR3 DNA sequence: TGTGCCAGCAGCTTAGTAATGCTAGCGGTCACAGATACGCAGTATTTT. Complete variable domain (other parts from reference TRBV7-2 and TRBJ2-3): GAGVSQSPSNKVTEKGKDVELRCDPISGHTALYWYRQSLGQGLEFLIYFQGNSAPDKSGLPSDRFSAERTGGSVSTLTIQRTQQEDSAVYLCASSLVMLAVTDTQYFGPGTRLTVL.

Concerning this clone: This sample includes further DNA sequences coding for the same CDR3. The chain couples TRBV28 to TRBJ1-5; perhaps TRBD1 as D (5 bases). This CDR3 has 13 residues. Germline loops: CDR1 MDHEN, CDR2 SYDVKM. V lost 3 bases to trimming and J lost 6 bases, with 9 bases between them. CDR3 sequence (DNA): TGTGCCAGCAGTTTGGGGGGAAGTCAGCCCCAGCATTTT. It yields the protein CASSLGGSQPQHF.

This clone was counted once. The rearrangement links TRBV6-1 to TRBJ2-7; no clear D gene. The CDR3 consists of 14 residues. The germline V gene has CDR1 MNHNS and CDR2 SASEGT. Deletions cut 6 bases from V and 3 bases from J, with 15 bases between. Here the CDR3 reads CASRDWTGVYEQYF. CDR3 DNA sequence: TGTGCCAGCAGGGATTGGACGGGCGTCTACGAGCAGTACTTC.

This clone was counted once. The J gene is TRBJ1-5, the V gene TRBV10-1; no firm D call. The germline V gene encodes CDR1 WNHNN and CDR2 SYGVQD (reference sequence). The CDR3 contains 13 residues. V was clipped by 0 bases and J by 9 bases, with 9 bases between them. CDR3 sequence reads: CASSESQAGPQHF. CDR3 sequence (DNA): TGCGCCAGCAGTGAGTCGCAGGCTGGGCCCCAGCATTTT.

The chain employs TRBV4-1 and TRBJ2-5; the D gene could be TRBD1 or TRBD2 (5 bases each). The length of the CDR3 is 13 residues. Germline assignment: CDR1 MGHRA and CDR2 YSYEKL. V lost 1 base and J 7 bases, leaving 10 bases between the germline ends. This chain's CDR3 is CASSQGAGRTQYF. Written as DNA, the CDR3 is TGCGCCAGCAGCCAAGGGGCAGGGAGGACCCAGTACTTC.

The chain recombines TRBV19 with TRBJ2-3; D is unclear. V dropped 5 bases and J dropped 0 bases, with 12 bases sitting between them. This CDR3 spans 15 amino acids. The germline V gene encodes CDR1 LNHDA and CDR2 SQIVND (reference sequence). CDR3 residues: CASSFFGTSTDTQYF. DNA of the CDR3: TGTGCCAGTAGTTTTTTCGGAACTAGCACAGATACGCAGTATTTT.

Remarks on this clone: Germline and junction disagree at one end, which may indicate a read error. This rearrangement joins TRBV7-7 to TRBJ2-5; no clear D gene. CDR1 is SSHAT and CDR2 is FNYEAQ in the germline V gene (reference sequence). The CDR3 loop spans 13 amino acids. CDR3 nucleotides: TGTGCTAGCAGCTTAGCCCCCGTAGAGACCCAGTACTTC. It codes for CASSLAPVETQYF. The variable domain in full, completed from reference TRBV7-7 and TRBJ2-5, reads GAGVSQSPRYKVTKRGQDVTLRCDPISSHATLYWYQQALGQGPEFLTYFNYEAQPDKSGLPSDRFSAERPEGSISTLTIQRTEQRDSAMYRCASSLAPVETQYFGPGTRLLVL.

The CDR3 nucleotides read TGTGCCAGCAGCCCAGGACAGATACTTAGCAATCAGCCCCAGCATTTT. Translation: CASSPGQILSNQPQHF. V gene TRBV7-2 combines with J gene TRBJ1-5; possible D gene TRBD1, 6 bases. V lost 5 bases and J lost 0, with 14 bases in between. Germline V gene sequence: CDR1 SGHTA, CDR2 FQGNSA. The CDR3 totals 16 residues.

The chain is built from TRBV7-2 and TRBJ1-1, with a tentative D call TRBD1 (5 bases). The CDR3 extends over 14 amino acids. CDR1 is SGHTA, CDR2 FQGNSA, per germline. Trimming shortened V by 6 bases and J by 0 bases, and 11 bases separated the two germline ends. CDR3 DNA sequence: TGTGCCAGCAGTACAAGAGGGGTGAACACTGAAGCTTTCTTT. This codes for CASSTRGVNTEAFF.

The gene calls are TRBV19 and TRBJ1-5; D is perhaps TRBD1 (5 bases). The CDR3 has 15 residues. The V end lost 4 bases, the J end lost 7 bases, and 17 bases lay between the germline ends. The V gene's germline CDR1 is LNHDA and CDR2 SQIVND (reference sequence). The CDR3 region is CASSRGGDGGQPQHF. As DNA, the CDR3 is TGTGCCAGTAGTAGGGGAGGGGACGGTGGGCAGCCCCAGCATTTT.

The J gene is TRBJ2-1, the V gene TRBV19, with TRBD2 identical over 9 bases. The CDR3 extends over 16 amino acids. With V trimmed by 5 bases and J by 1 base, 6 bases remained unmatched. The germline V gene encodes CDR1 LNHDA and CDR2 SQIVND (reference sequence). This CDR3 is CASSLKAGGSYNEQFF. The CDR3 region has the DNA TGTGCCAGTAGTCTGAAGGCGGGAGGGTCCTACAATGAGCAGTTCTTC.

This rearrangement joins TRBV19 to TRBJ2-5; D unresolved. Between the trimmed V and J ends, which lost 3 bases and 3 bases, there was a span of 17 bases. The CDR3 is 16 amino acids. Germline CDR1 and CDR2: LNHDA and SQIVND (reference sequence). CDR3 amino acids: CASSILKRSGKETQYF. The CDR3, as DNA: TGTGCCAGTAGTATTTTGAAGAGGTCAGGTAAAGAGACCCAGTACTTC.

This chain links TRBV10-3 with TRBJ1-5; D gene ambiguous. The length of the CDR3 is 13 residues. Germline CDR1 and CDR2: ENHRY and SYGVKD. V gave up 6 bases and J gave up 0 bases, with 6 bases separating them. The CDR3 DNA follows: TGTGCCATCAGGGGGTCTAGCAATCAGCCCCAGCATTTT. Residues: CAIRGSSNQPQHF.

The chain employs TRBV10-3 and TRBJ2-5; 11 nucleotides line up with TRBD2. CDR1 ENHRY and CDR2 SYGVKD come from the germline V gene. This CDR3 contains 17 residues. J lost 5 bases, V lost 2 bases, and 10 bases had no gene match. The CDR3 is CAISEGRASGRQETQYF. The CDR3 coding sequence is TGTGCCATCAGTGAGGGGAGGGCTAGCGGGAGGCAGGAGACCCAGTACTTC.

The J gene is TRBJ2-1, the V gene TRBV15; D might be TRBD2 (6 bases). Germline V gene sequence: CDR1 LNHNV, CDR2 YYDKDF (reference sequence). V shed 8 bases and J shed 1 base, with 12 bases lying between them. The CDR3 has 14 residues. CDR3 loop: CATGGADSYNEQFF. The CDR3 bases are TGTGCCACCGGCGGGGCTGATTCCTACAATGAGCAGTTCTTC. The variable domain in full, completed from reference TRBV15 and TRBJ2-1, reads DAMVIQNPRYQVTQFGKPVTLSCSQTLNHNVMYWYQQKSSQAPKLLFHYYDKDFNNEADTPDNFQSRRPNTSFCFLDIRSPGLGDTAMYLCATGGADSYNEQFFGPGTRLTVL.